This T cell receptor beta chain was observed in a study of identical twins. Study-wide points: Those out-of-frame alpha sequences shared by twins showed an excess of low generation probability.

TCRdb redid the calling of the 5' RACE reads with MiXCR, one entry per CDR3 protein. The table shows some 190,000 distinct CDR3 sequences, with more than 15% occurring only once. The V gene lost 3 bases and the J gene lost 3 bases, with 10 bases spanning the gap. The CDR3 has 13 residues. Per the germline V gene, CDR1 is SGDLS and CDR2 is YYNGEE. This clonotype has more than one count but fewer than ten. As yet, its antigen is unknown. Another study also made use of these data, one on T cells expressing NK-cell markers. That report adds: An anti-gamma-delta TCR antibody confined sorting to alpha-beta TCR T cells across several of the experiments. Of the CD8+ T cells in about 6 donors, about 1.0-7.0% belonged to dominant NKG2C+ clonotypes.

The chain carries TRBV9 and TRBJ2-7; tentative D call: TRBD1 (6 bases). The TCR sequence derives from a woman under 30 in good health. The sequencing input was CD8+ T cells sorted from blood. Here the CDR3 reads CASSGEGDYEQYF. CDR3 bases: TGTGCCAGCAGCGGAGAGGGGGACTACGAGCAGTACTTC. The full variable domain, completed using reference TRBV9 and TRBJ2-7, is DSGVTQTPKHLITATGQRVTLRCSPRSGDLSVYWYQQSLDQGLQFLIQYYNGEERAKGNILERFSAQQFPDLHSELNLSSLELGDSALYFCASSGEGDYEQYFGPGTRLTVT.